The clone carrying this T cell receptor beta chain was counted at least ten times. Antigen specificity is unknown. This specimen comes from a study of neurological immune-mediated disorders. cDNA was made by 5'RACE with 10-nucleotide random UMIs. TCRdb reprocessed the 5' RACE reads via MiXCR and lists one record per CDR3 protein. This sample has under 50,000 distinct CDR3 sequences; over 20% occur once, and the top ten carry around 23%. The CDR3 extends over 15 amino acids. Germline V gene sequence: CDR1 SGHTA, CDR2 FQGNSA. V shed 2 bases and J 6 bases; nucleotides not matched to a gene: 6. The study's findings and limits: The greatest TCR clonal expansion occurred in HTLV-1-associated myelopathy and the least in multiple sclerosis, which fell below healthy controls. No CDR3 amino acid sequences recurred among expanded clones across subjects, suggesting private repertoires in all groups.

This TCR came from a woman between 70 and 85 years old in good health. The sample was PBMCs. The chain combines TRBV7-2 with TRBJ2-1; 8 bases line up with TRBD2. The CDR3 DNA is TGTGCCAGCAGCTTAAGCCTAGCGGGCCCCAATGAGCAGTTCTTC. Translation: CASSLSLAGPNEQFF.